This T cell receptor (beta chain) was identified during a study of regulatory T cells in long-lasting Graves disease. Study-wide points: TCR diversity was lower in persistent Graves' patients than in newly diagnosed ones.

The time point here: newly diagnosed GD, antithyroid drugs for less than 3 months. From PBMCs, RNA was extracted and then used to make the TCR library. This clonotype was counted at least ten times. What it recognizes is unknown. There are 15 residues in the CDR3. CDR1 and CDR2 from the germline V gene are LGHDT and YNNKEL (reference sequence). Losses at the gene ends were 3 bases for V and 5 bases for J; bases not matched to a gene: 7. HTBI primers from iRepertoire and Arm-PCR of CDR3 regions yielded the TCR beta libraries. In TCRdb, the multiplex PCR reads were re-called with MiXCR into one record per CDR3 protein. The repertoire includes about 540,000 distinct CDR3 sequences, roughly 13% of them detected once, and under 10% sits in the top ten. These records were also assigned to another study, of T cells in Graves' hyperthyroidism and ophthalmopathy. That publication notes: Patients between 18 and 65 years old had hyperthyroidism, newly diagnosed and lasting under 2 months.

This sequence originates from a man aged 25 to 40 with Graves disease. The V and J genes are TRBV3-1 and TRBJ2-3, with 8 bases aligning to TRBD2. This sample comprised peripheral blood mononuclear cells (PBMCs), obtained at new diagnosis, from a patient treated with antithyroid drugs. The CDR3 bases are TGTGCCAGCAGCCACCAGCGGGAGAATGGAGATACGCAGTATTTT. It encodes CASSHQRENGDTQYF.